These 12 T cell receptor beta chains were sequenced from one sample in a study of blood T cell repertoires in COVID-19. Here immunoSEQ multiplex PCR was the method, and the copy in TCRdb shows in-frame clones only, minus some. Of about 180,000 clones listed, roughly 87% are singletons. The sequencing input was peripheral blood. Every receptor here comes from a woman in her seventies with COVID-19, enrolled during active disease.

The rearrangement links TRBV28 to TRBJ2-2; 8 bases match TRBD2. This CDR3 has 17 amino acids. V was clipped by 3 bases and J by 0 bases; unmatched bases: 6. In germline, CDR1 is MDHEN, CDR2 SYDVKM. The chain's CDR3 is CASSFHGLAANTGELFF. The CDR3 DNA sequence: TGTGCCAGCAGTTTCCATGGACTAGCAGCGAACACCGGGGAGCTGTTTTTT.

The chain links TRBV6-5 to TRBJ2-1; 10 nucleotides agree with TRBD2. The ends lost 10 bases at V and 9 bases at J; junction bases unmatched: 12. Germline V gives CDR1 MNHEY, CDR2 SVGAGI. The CDR3 is made up of 14 amino acids. The CDR3 DNA reads as TGTGCCACCGAGGTAGGGACTAGCGCATTTGAGCAGTTCTTC. This translates into CATEVGTSAFEQFF.

In this sample, this clone turned up once. This chain joins TRBV6-5 and TRBJ1-1; maybe TRBD1 (6 bases). This CDR3 is 15 amino acids long. The V gene's germline CDR1 is MNHEY and CDR2 SVGAGI. V shed 5 bases and J shed 1 base, with 14 bases lying between them. The CDR3 DNA sequence: TGTGCCAGCAGTCGTGCCGGGACACCGAACACTGAAGCTTTCTTT. This codes for CASSRAGTPNTEAFF.

This clone has a handful of counts. The chain has TRBV7-2 and TRBJ2-5; 12 nucleotides match TRBD2. CDR1 SGHTA and CDR2 FQGNSA come from the germline V gene. The CDR3 has 19 residues. J was trimmed by 4 bases and V by 4 bases; bases with no gene match: 16. CDR3 sequence: CASSSEGYALAGGRETQYF. CDR3 sequence (DNA): TGTGCCAGCAGCTCAGAGGGATACGCACTAGCGGGAGGTAGAGAGACCCAGTACTTC.

This clone was seen only once. V usage is TRBV4-3 and J usage is TRBJ1-3; D is unresolved. The CDR3 totals 15 residues. The V end lost 0 bases, the J end lost 2 bases, and 8 bases lay between the germline ends. Germline CDR1 is LGHNA and CDR2 is YSLEER. The CDR3 spells CASSQDREPGNTIYF. The CDR3 DNA sequence: TGCGCCAGCAGCCAAGATAGGGAGCCTGGAAACACCATATATTTT.

The chain combines TRBV29-1 with TRBJ1-6, with D unclear. The V gene lost 6 bases and the J gene lost 8 bases, with 11 bases spanning the gap. From germline, CDR1 is SQVTM and CDR2 ANQGSEA. The CDR3 runs to 12 residues. For the CDR3, the DNA is TGCAGCGTCCGGGCGGGAGATTCACCCCTCCACTTT. Translation: CSVRAGDSPLHF. The whole variable domain, filled in from reference TRBV29-1 and TRBJ1-6, reads SAVISQKPSRDICQRGTSLTIQCQVDSQVTMMFWYRQQPGQSLTLIATANQGSEATYESGFVIDKFPISRPNLTFSTLTVSNMSPEDSSIYLCSVRAGDSPLHFGNGTRLTVT.

V usage is TRBV12-5 and J usage is TRBJ2-7; 8 positions agree with TRBD2. Per germline, CDR1 LGHNT and CDR2 FRNRAP. V lost 7 bases and J lost 6; bases outside the gene matches: 11. This CDR3 contains 14 residues. The CDR3 nucleotides are TGTGCTAGTGCCAGAAGCGGGAGTTCACGCGAGCAGTACTTC. This encodes CASARSGSSREQYF.

V and J are TRBV5-1 and TRBJ2-7; 9 bases line up with TRBD1. The junction had 9 bases not matched to a gene; V was cut back by 4 bases and J by 4 bases. The CDR3 is 15 amino acids. Germline V lookup: CDR1 SGHRS, CDR2 YFSETQ. In nucleotides, the CDR3 is TGCGCCAGCAGCCTTACCGGGACAGGGACTTACGAGCAGTACTTC. It yields the protein CASSLTGTGTYEQYF. Full variable domain (remainder filled in from reference TRBV5-1 and TRBJ2-7): KAGVTQTPRYLIKTRGQQVTLSCSPISGHRSVSWYQQTPGQGLQFLFEYFSETQRNKGNFPGRFSGRQFSNSRSEMNVSTLELGDSALYLCASSLTGTGTYEQYFGPGTRLTVT.

This clone was seen just once. The chain is built from TRBV15 and TRBJ2-1; possible D gene TRBD1, 6 bases. The CDR3 is made up of 15 amino acids. The germline V and J ends were trimmed by 0 bases and 4 bases, with 10 bases remaining between them. Germline V CDR1 and CDR2: LNHNV, YYDKDF (reference sequence). The DNA of the CDR3 is TGTGCCACCAGCAGAGAAAGGGGGTTTTACAATGAGCAGTTCTTC. Encoded protein: CATSRERGFYNEQFF.

The chain employs TRBV5-1 and TRBJ2-3, with TRBD1 identical over 9 bases. The CDR3 sequence is 16 residues long. The V gene end was trimmed by 4 bases and the J gene end by 2 bases; junction bases not matched to a gene: 8. Germline CDR1 is SGHRS and CDR2 is YFSETQ. Written as DNA, the CDR3 is TGCGCCAGCAGCGACCCCGGGACAGGGTCCACAGATACGCAGTATTTT. This translates into CASSDPGTGSTDTQYF.

V usage is TRBV7-3 and J usage is TRBJ2-5; the D gene is possibly TRBD2 (5 bases). Deletions cut 2 bases from V and 2 bases from J, with 6 bases between. This CDR3 spans 13 amino acids. Germline CDR1 reads SGHTA; CDR2 reads FQGTGA. The CDR3 nucleotides are TGTGCCAGCAGCTTACAGCGGCAAGAGACCCAGTACTTC. Its protein product is CASSLQRQETQYF.

V is TRBV5-8 and J is TRBJ1-1, with D maybe TRBD1 (5 bases). Germline V gene lookup returns CDR1 SGHTS and CDR2 YDEGEE. Deletions cut 2 bases from V and 10 bases from J, with 18 bases between. CDR3 length: 14 residues. The CDR3 spells CASSFSRGRGSAFF. The CDR3 DNA sequence: TGTGCCAGCAGCTTTTCGCGAGGGCGGGGGTCAGCTTTCTTT.